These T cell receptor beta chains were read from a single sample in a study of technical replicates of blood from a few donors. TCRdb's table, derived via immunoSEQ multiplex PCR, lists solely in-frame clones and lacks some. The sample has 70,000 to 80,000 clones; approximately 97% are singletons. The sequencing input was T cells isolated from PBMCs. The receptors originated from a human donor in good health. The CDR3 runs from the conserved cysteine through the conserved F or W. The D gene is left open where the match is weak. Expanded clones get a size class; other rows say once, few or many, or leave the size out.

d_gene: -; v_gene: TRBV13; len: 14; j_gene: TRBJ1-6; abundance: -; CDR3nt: TGTGCCAGCAGCTCCGGGGGGGGCAATTCACCCCTCCACTTT; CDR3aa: CASSSGGGNSPLHF
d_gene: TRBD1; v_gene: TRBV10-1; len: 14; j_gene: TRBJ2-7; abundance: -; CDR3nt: TGCGCCAGCAGCGCGGGACAGGGAGGTTACGAGCAGTACTTC; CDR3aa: CASSAGQGGYEQYF
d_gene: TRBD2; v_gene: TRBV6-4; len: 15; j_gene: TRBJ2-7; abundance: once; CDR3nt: TGTGCCAGCAGTTATACGAGCGGGAGGCCCTCCGAGCAGTACTTC; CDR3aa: CASSYTSGRPSEQYF
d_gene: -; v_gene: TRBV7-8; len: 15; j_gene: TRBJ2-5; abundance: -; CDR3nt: TGTGCCAGCAGCTTAGGTGGGGAGGTAACGGAGACCCAGTACTTC; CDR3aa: CASSLGGEVTETQYF
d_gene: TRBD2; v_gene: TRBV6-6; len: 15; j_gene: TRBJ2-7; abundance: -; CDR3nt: TGTGCCAGCAGTCCACAAACATTTACTAGCGGGGTCTGGTACTTC; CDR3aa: CASSPQTFTSGVWYF
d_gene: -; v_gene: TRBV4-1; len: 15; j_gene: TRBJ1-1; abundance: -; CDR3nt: TGCGCCAGCAGCCAAGAACACAGGGCGAACACTGAAGCTTTCTTT; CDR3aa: CASSQEHRANTEAFF
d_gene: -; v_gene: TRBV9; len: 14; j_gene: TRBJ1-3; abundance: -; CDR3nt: TGTGCCAGCAGCTTCAGCAGCGCTGGAAACACCATATATTTT; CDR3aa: CASSFSSAGNTIYF
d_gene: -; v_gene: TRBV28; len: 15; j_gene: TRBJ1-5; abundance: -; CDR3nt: TGTGCCAGCAGCACCCCGGGACAAAAAAATCAGCCCCAGCATTTT; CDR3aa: CASSTPGQKNQPQHF
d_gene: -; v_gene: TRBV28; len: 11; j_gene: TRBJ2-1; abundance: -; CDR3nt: TGTGCCACCGTGGGGGGTAATGAGCAGTTCTTC; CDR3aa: CATVGGNEQFF
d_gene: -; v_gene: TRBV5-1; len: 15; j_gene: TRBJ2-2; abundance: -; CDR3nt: TGCGCCAGCAGCTTGGACAGGCCGAACACCGGGGAGCTGTTTTTT; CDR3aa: CASSLDRPNTGELFF
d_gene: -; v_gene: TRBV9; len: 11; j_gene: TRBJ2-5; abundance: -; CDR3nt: TGTGCCAGCAGCTCCTTAGAGACCCAGTACTTC; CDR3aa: CASSSLETQYF
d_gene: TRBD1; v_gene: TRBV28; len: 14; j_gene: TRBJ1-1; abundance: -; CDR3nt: TGTGCCAGCGGACAGGGGGCGAGAGGTACTGAAGCTTTCTTT; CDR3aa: CASGQGARGTEAFF
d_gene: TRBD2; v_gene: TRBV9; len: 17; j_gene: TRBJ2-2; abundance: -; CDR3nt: TGTGCCAGCAGCGTAGAGGTGCGGGGGGCGGGCACCGGGGAGCTGTTTTTT; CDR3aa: CASSVEVRGAGTGELFF
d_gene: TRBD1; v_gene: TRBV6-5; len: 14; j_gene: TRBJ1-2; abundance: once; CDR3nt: TGTGCCACCACCGGGACAGGCAGCCTCTATGGCTACACCTTC; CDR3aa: CATTGTGSLYGYTF
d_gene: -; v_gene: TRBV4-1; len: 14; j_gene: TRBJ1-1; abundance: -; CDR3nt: TGCGCCAGCAGCCAACCCCGGGGGGGGGCTGAAGCTTTCTTT; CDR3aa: CASSQPRGGAEAFF
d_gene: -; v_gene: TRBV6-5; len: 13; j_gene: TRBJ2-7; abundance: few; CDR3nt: TGTGCCAGCAGTTCCCTGGACTTGGACGAGCAGTACTTC; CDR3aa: CASSSLDLDEQYF
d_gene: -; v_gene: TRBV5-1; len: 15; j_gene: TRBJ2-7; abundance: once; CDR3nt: TGCGCCAGCAGCTTGGCCGGGACAAACTCCTACGAGCAGTACTTC; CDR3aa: CASSLAGTNSYEQYF
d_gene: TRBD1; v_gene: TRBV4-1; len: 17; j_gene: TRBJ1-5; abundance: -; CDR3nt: TGCGCCAGCAGCCAGTACCGGGACAGTGTTAGCAATCAGCCCCAGCATTTT; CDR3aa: CASSQYRDSVSNQPQHF
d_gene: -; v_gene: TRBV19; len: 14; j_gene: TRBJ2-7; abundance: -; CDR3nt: TGTGCCAGTAGTATCGGACAGACCTCCTACGAGCAGTACTTC; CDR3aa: CASSIGQTSYEQYF
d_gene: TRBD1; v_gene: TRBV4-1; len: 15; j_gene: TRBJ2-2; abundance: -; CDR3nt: TGCGCCAGCAGCGGACAGGGAGGGAACACCGGGGAGCTGTTTTTT; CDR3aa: CASSGQGGNTGELFF
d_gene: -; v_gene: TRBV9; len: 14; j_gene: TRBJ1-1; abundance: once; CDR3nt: TGTGCCAGCAGCGTACAGGGGTTGGACACTGAAGCTTTCTTT; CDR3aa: CASSVQGLDTEAFF
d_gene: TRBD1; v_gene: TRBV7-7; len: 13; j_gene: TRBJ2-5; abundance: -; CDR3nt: TGTGCTAGCAGCCGCGACAGGGGGGAGACCCAGTACTTC; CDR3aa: CASSRDRGETQYF
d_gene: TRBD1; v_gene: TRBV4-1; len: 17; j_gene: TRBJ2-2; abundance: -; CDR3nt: TGCGCCAGCAGAACAAACCCGGGGACAGACTTCACCGGGGAGCTGTTTTTT; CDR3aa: CASRTNPGTDFTGELFF
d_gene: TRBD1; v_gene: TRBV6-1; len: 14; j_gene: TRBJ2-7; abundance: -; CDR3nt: TGTGCCAGCAGTGAAACCGGGACAGGGGTCGAGCAGTACTTC; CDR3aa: CASSETGTGVEQYF
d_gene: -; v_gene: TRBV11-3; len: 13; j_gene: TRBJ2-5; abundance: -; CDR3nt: TGTGCCAGCAGCTTATCAGTGGAAGAGACCCAGTACTTC; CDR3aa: CASSLSVEETQYF
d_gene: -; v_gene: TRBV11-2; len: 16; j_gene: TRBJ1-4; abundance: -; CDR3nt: TGTGCCAGCAGCTTAGATGTTTGGGGGGGAAATGAAAAACTGTTTTTT; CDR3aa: CASSLDVWGGNEKLFF
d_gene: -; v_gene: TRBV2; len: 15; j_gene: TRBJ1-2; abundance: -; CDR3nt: TGTGCCAGCAGTGAAGCCCGGGGGTACCCCTCGATTGGCACCTTC; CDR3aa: CASSEARGYPSIGTF
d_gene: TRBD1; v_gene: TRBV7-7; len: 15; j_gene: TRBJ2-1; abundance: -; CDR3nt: TGTGCCAGCAGCTTAGTTGGCGGACAGGGTAATGAGCAGTTCTTC; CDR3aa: CASSLVGGQGNEQFF
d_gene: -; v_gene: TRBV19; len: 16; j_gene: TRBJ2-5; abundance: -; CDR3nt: TGTGCCAGTAGTGGGGCGGACCTACCGTACCAAGAGACCCAGTACTTC; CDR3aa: CASSGADLPYQETQYF
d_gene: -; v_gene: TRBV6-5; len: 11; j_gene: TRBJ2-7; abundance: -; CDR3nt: TGTGCCAGCAAAGGGGCCTTCGAGCAGTACTTC; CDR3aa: CASKGAFEQYF
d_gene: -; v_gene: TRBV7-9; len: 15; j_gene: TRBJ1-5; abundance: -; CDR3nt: TGTGCCAGCAGTCGGGACACGATGGGCAATCAGCCCCAGCATTTT; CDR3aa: CASSRDTMGNQPQHF
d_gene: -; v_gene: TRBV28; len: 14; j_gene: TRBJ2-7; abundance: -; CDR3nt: TGTGCCAGCAGTCTCTACAGGGGGGGAGACGAGCAGTACTTC; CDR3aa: CASSLYRGGDEQYF
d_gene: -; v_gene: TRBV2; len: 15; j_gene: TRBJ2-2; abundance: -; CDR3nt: TGTGCCAGCAGTGTTGGAGTAGCCGCAGTAGGGGAGCTGTTTTTT; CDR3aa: CASSVGVAAVGELFF
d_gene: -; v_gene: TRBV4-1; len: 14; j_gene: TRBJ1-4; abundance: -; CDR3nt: TGCGCCAGCAGCCAAGGGAGGGGGGGCGAAAAACTGTTTTTT; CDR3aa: CASSQGRGGEKLFF
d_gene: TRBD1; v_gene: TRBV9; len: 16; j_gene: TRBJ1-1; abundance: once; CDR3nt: TGTGCCAGCAGCGTAGGGACAGGTGTTATGGACACTGAAGCTTTCTTT; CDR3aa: CASSVGTGVMDTEAFF
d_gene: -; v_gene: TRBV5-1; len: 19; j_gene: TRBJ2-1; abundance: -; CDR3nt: TGCGCCAGCAGCTGGGAGACAGGGGGCCGACTAGCGGGGCACAATGAGCAGTTCTTC; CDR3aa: CASSWETGGRLAGHNEQFF
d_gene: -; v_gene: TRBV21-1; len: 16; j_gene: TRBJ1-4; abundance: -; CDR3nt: TGTGCCAGCAGCGGGTCAACAGGGGATGGGTGTGAAAAACTGTTTTTT; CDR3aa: CASSGSTGDGCEKLFF
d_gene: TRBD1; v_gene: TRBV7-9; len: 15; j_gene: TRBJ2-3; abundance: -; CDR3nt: TGTGCCAGCAGCGCAGCGGACAGGGCTACAGATACGCAGTATTTT; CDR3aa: CASSAADRATDTQYF
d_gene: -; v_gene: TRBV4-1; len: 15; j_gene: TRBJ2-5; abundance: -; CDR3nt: TGCGCCAGCAGCCAGCTCAAAACCCGGGTCGGGACCCAGTACTTC; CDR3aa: CASSQLKTRVGTQYF
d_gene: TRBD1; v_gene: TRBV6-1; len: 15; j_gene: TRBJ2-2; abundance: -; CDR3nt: TGTGCCAGCAGGACCCGGCAGGGGGTAACTGGGGAGCTGTTTTTT; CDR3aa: CASRTRQGVTGELFF
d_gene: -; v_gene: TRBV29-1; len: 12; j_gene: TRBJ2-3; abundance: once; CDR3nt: TGCAGCGTGGTCATAGCAGCAGATACGCAGTATTTT; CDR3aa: CSVVIAADTQYF
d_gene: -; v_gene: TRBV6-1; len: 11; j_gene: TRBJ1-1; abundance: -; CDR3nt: TGTGCCAGCAGTGAAGCGGGCAGAGCTTTCTTT; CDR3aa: CASSEAGRAFF
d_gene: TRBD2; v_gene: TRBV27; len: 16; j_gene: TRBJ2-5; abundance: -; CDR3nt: TGTGCCAGCAGTTTACTAGCGGGAGGTCTCGCAGAGACCCAGTACTTC; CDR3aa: CASSLLAGGLAETQYF